This T cell receptor (beta chain) appears in the sequencing data of a study of T cell responses to AZD1222 COVID-19 vaccine. Germline CDR1 and CDR2: SEHNR and FQNEAQ (reference sequence). There are 12 residues in the CDR3. The V end was cut by 1 base, the J end by 2 bases, with 3 bases between. The method was immunoSEQ multiplex PCR; TCRdb's version includes in-frame clones alone and lacks a portion of them. Of about 44,000 clones in the sample, about 83% were seen once. This chain uses TRBV7-9 with TRBJ2-7, with D unclear. The sample consisted of peripheral blood, taken on day 0 of AZD1222 vaccination. This clonotype was sampled from an adult in good health. In nucleotides, the CDR3 is TGTGCCAGCAGCTTAGGTACCTACGAGCAGTACTTC. Translating gives CASSLGTYEQYF. Combining the CDR3 with reference TRBV7-9 and TRBJ2-7 gives the whole variable domain DTGVSQNPRHKITKRGQNVTFRCDPISEHNRLYWYRQTLGQGPEFLTYFQNEAQLEKSRLLSDRFSAERPKGSFSTLEIQRTEQGDSAMYLCASSLGTYEQYFGPGTRLTVT.